These 27 T cell receptor beta chains came from one sample sequenced in a study of blood T cell repertoires in COVID-19. Sequenced by immunoSEQ multiplex PCR; TCRdb stores in-frame clones only, minus some. The sample holds about 140,000 clones; around 90% are singletons and the top ten take 1.7%. The sample consisted of peripheral blood. These receptors were obtained from a woman aged 45-59 years with acute or convalescent COVID-19.

The J gene is TRBJ1-1, the V gene TRBV6-5; TRBD1 matches 9 bases. This CDR3 is built from 14 residues. V lost 5 bases and J lost 2; bases outside the gene matches: 3. CDR1 MNHEY and CDR2 SVGAGI come from the germline V gene. The CDR3 bases are TGTGCCAGCAGTAAGGGACAGGGAAACACTGAAGCTTTCTTT. Translation: CASSKGQGNTEAFF.

The V and J genes are TRBV5-6 and TRBJ2-7, with TRBD1 matching 9 bases. V was pared by 2 bases and J by 4 bases, with 10 bases of the junction left unmatched. Germline V CDR1 and CDR2: SGHDT, YYEEEE. The CDR3 extends over 16 amino acids. CDR3 in amino acids: CASSLKPGQGWYEQYF. The CDR3 nucleotides read TGTGCCAGCAGCTTAAAACCGGGACAGGGTTGGTACGAGCAGTACTTC.

The V call is TRBV5-1, the J call TRBJ2-7; a possible D gene is TRBD2 (6 bases). This CDR3 has 16 amino acids. V was trimmed by 3 bases and J by 2 bases, leaving 18 bases between them. Germline CDR1 is SGHRS and CDR2 is YFSETQ. DNA of the CDR3: TGCGCCAGCAGCTCGGCCGAGGGGACTCTGACCTACGAGCAGTACTTC. Its protein is CASSSAEGTLTYEQYF.

The J gene is TRBJ1-1, the V gene TRBV25-1, with 7 nucleotides matching TRBD1. This CDR3 is 16 amino acids long. CDR1 is MGHDK, CDR2 SYGVNS, per germline. V shed 5 bases and J 1 base; nucleotides not matched to a gene: 10. The CDR3 DNA follows: TGTGCCAGCAGTAGGGACAGAGTTGCCCCGAACACTGAAGCTTTCTTT. Translating gives CASSRDRVAPNTEAFF.

The chain combines TRBV30 with TRBJ1-1; 9 nucleotides match TRBD1. Germline loops: CDR1 GTSNPN, CDR2 SVGIG (reference sequence). V lost 0 bases, J lost 3 bases, and 11 bases stayed unmatched. This CDR3 has 17 amino acids. The CDR3 DNA reads TGTGCCTGGAGTGTACTTAACAGGGGGCGAAGGGACACTGAAGCTTTCTTT. This translates into CAWSVLNRGRRDTEAFF.

This chain links TRBV12-3 or TRBV12-4 with TRBJ1-4, with D possibly being TRBD1 (6 bases). The CDR3 has 13 residues. The V and J ends lost 6 bases and 7 bases respectively, with 12 bases between them. The CDR3 region is CASRGAGAEKLFF. As DNA, the CDR3 is TGTGCCAGCAGGGGGGCGGGGGCTGAAAAACTGTTTTTT.

The CDR3 DNA sequence: TGCGCCAGCAGATCACTAGCGGGGGGAGAGACCCAGTACTTC. Amino acid sequence: CASRSLAGGETQYF. J is TRBJ2-5 and V is TRBV5-1, with 12 nucleotides matching TRBD2. The V gene's germline CDR1 is SGHRS and CDR2 YFSETQ. V was clipped by 5 bases and J by 4 bases; unmatched bases: 3. The CDR3 loop spans 14 amino acids. Together with reference TRBV5-1 and TRBJ2-5, the CDR3 gives the full variable domain: KAGVTQTPRYLIKTRGQQVTLSCSPISGHRSVSWYQQTPGQGLQFLFEYFSETQRNKGNFPGRFSGRQFSNSRSEMNVSTLELGDSALYLCASRSLAGGETQYFGPGTRLLVL.

The chain links TRBV25-1 to TRBJ2-2, with D perhaps TRBD2 (6 bases). The CDR3 runs to 14 residues. Germline lookup yields CDR1 MGHDK and CDR2 SYGVNS. V was shortened by 3 bases and J by 5 bases, with 10 bases between the two germline ends. CDR3 nucleotides: TGTGCCAGCAGTGACGAGGCGGGAACCGGGGAGCTGTTTTTT. Translation gives CASSDEAGTGELFF.

This clone was counted a single time. The chain employs TRBV11-2 and TRBJ2-1, with a possible D match to TRBD2 (5 bases). Trimming shortened V by 5 bases and J by 0 bases, and 14 bases separated the two germline ends. The CDR3 is 16 amino acids. The germline gives CDR1 SGHAT, CDR2 FQNNGV. CDR3 amino acids: CASSGSGGSSYNEQFF. The CDR3 DNA reads TGTGCCAGCAGCGGCTCTGGAGGTAGCTCCTACAATGAGCAGTTCTTC.

Written as DNA, the CDR3 is TGTGCCAGTAGCGGGAGGGGAACAGATACGCAGTATTTT. Its protein is CASSGRGTDTQYF. This sequence joins TRBV10-3 and TRBJ2-3, with 11 nucleotides matching TRBD2. CDR1 is ENHRY and CDR2 is SYGVKD in the germline V gene. The CDR3 has 13 residues. V was pared by 10 bases and J by 3 bases, with 3 bases of the junction left unmatched.

This chain connects TRBV5-1 to TRBJ1-2, with TRBD1 matching over 7 bases. The CDR3 has 17 residues. V dropped 2 bases and J dropped 8; count of bases not matched to a gene: 18. CDR1 and CDR2 from the germline V gene are SGHRS and YFSETQ. The CDR3 protein is CASSFEHGRQGKTGYTF. CDR3 coding DNA: TGCGCCAGCAGCTTTGAGCACGGCCGACAGGGAAAAACAGGCTACACCTTC.

This chain uses TRBV18 with TRBJ1-4; TRBD1 aligns across 7 bases. The CDR3 is made up of 14 amino acids. Looked up from germline, CDR1 is KGHSH and CDR2 is LQKENI. V dropped 3 bases and J dropped 5; count of bases not matched to a gene: 3. Here the CDR3 reads CASSPRQGNEKLFF. Written as DNA, the CDR3 is TGTGCCAGCTCACCTCGACAGGGAAATGAAAAACTGTTTTTT.

This sequence joins TRBV2 and TRBJ2-1; D not certain. The CDR3 totals 11 residues. V was cut by 7 bases and J by 9 bases, with 10 bases left in between. The germline V gene has CDR1 SNHLY and CDR2 FYNNEI. Here the CDR3 reads CASNFAFEQFF. CDR3 coding DNA: TGTGCCAGCAATTTTGCGTTTGAGCAGTTCTTC. The complete variable domain, with remaining parts taken from reference TRBV2 and TRBJ2-1, reads EPEVTQTPSHQVTQMGQEVILRCVPISNHLYFYWYRQILGQKVEFLVSFYNNEISEKSEIFDDQFSVERPDGSNFTLKIRSTKLEDSAMYFCASNFAFEQFFGPGTRLTVL.

The rearrangement joins TRBV24-1 to TRBJ2-5; D possibly corresponds to TRBD1 (5 bases). This CDR3 has 15 residues. Germline values: CDR1 KGHDR, CDR2 SFDVKD. V lost 4 bases to trimming and J lost 3 bases, with 14 bases between them. The CDR3 sequence: CATSDPPGREETQYF. DNA for the CDR3: TGTGCCACCAGTGACCCTCCAGGCAGGGAAGAGACCCAGTACTTC.

This chain uses TRBV9 with TRBJ2-2; 7 bases match TRBD2. This CDR3 contains 16 residues. CDR1 and CDR2 from the germline V gene are SGDLS and YYNGEE. V dropped 1 base and J dropped 0; count of bases not matched to a gene: 3. CDR3 DNA sequence: TGTGCCAGCAGCGTAACGGGGGGTACGAACACCGGGGAGCTGTTTTTT. Translation: CASSVTGGTNTGELFF.

The rearrangement joins TRBV7-9 to TRBJ1-3; D is unresolved. V dropped 5 bases and J dropped 4 bases, with 15 bases sitting between them. This CDR3 has 15 amino acids. Germline assignment: CDR1 SEHNR and CDR2 FQNEAQ (reference sequence). CDR3 sequence reads: CASSPVGFGGNTIYF. In nucleotides, the CDR3 is TGTGCCAGCAGCCCAGTGGGCTTCGGCGGAAACACCATATATTTT.

The CDR3 nucleotides are TGTGCCATCAGTCCACAGGGGGAACAGCCCCAGCATTTT. As protein: CAISPQGEQPQHF. The chain has TRBV10-3 and TRBJ1-5; 8 bases are a match to TRBD1. The junction had 4 bases not matched to a gene; V was cut back by 5 bases and J by 7 bases. The CDR3 is 13 amino acids. Per the germline V gene, CDR1 is ENHRY and CDR2 is SYGVKD.

Only a few counts were recorded for this clone. The V gene is TRBV11-1, the J gene TRBJ2-3; 10 positions agree with TRBD2. This CDR3 is built from 16 residues. The germline CDR1 and CDR2 sequences are SGHAT and FQDESV (reference sequence). V was pared by 5 bases and J by 0 bases, with 5 bases of the junction left unmatched. The CDR3 protein is CASSPSAGGSTDTQYF. The DNA for the CDR3 is TGTGCCAGCAGCCCCTCAGCGGGAGGGAGCACAGATACGCAGTATTTT.

The chain uses TRBV2 and TRBJ2-7; 10 nucleotides line up with TRBD2. The junction had 9 bases not matched to a gene; V was cut back by 5 bases and J by 2 bases. Germline loops: CDR1 SNHLY, CDR2 FYNNEI. The CDR3 is made up of 16 amino acids. The CDR3 DNA is TGTGCCAGCAGTTCCACTATAGCGGGGGGAGCCTACGAGCAGTACTTC. Translating gives CASSSTIAGGAYEQYF.

The genes are TRBV6-5 and TRBJ1-5, with D perhaps matching TRBD1 (6 bases). V gave up 5 bases and J gave up 6 bases, with 14 bases separating them. The CDR3 length is 14 residues. Germline CDR1 is MNHEY and CDR2 is SVGAGI. CDR3 nucleotides: TGTGCCAGCAGTAGGGACACTGAAGTTCAGCCCCAGCATTTT. Protein sequence: CASSRDTEVQPQHF.

The chain recombines TRBV5-6 with TRBJ2-7; D gene ambiguous. Trimming shortened V by 4 bases and J by 7 bases, and 12 bases separated the two germline ends. The CDR3 has 12 residues. The V gene's germline CDR1 is SGHDT and CDR2 YYEEEE. The CDR3 coding sequence is TGTGCCAGCAGCCGACTTGGCTTTGAGCAGTACTTC. Protein sequence: CASSRLGFEQYF. Full variable domain (remainder filled in from reference TRBV5-6 and TRBJ2-7): DAGVTQSPTHLIKTRGQQVTLRCSPKSGHDTVSWYQQALGQGPQFIFQYYEEEERQRGNFPDRFSGHQFPNYSSELNVNALLLGDSALYLCASSRLGFEQYFGPGTRLTVT.

CDR3 loop: CASSEALLFTDTQYF. CDR3 bases: TGTGCCAGCAGTGAAGCCCTACTCTTCACAGATACGCAGTATTTT. The J gene is TRBJ2-3, the V gene TRBV2; D remains ambiguous. The CDR3 consists of 15 residues. Germline assignment: CDR1 SNHLY and CDR2 FYNNEI. Trimming pared 0 bases from V and 2 bases from J, leaving 9 bases between. The full variable domain, in which reference TRBV2 and TRBJ2-3 provide the parts outside the CDR3, is EPEVTQTPSHQVTQMGQEVILRCVPISNHLYFYWYRQILGQKVEFLVSFYNNEISEKSEIFDDQFSVERPDGSNFTLKIRSTKLEDSAMYFCASSEALLFTDTQYFGPGTRLTVL.

The rearrangement joins TRBV10-3 to TRBJ1-1, with no clear D. Trimming left V 2 bases short and J 6 bases short, with 10 bases between. Germline values: CDR1 ENHRY, CDR2 SYGVKD. The CDR3 has 13 amino acids. CDR3 residues: CAISEPSGSEAFF. The CDR3 DNA is TGTGCCATCAGTGAGCCCTCAGGTTCTGAAGCTTTCTTT.

The rearrangement joins TRBV7-9 to TRBJ1-1; unclear D gene. CDR1 is SEHNR and CDR2 is FQNEAQ in the germline V gene (reference sequence). The CDR3 totals 14 residues. The V end was cut by 4 bases, the J end by 1 base, with 10 bases between. The CDR3 bases are TGTGCCAGCAGCTGGTCGGTACGGAACACTGAAGCTTTCTTT. Protein product: CASSWSVRNTEAFF. Using reference TRBV7-9 and TRBJ1-1 for the parts outside the CDR3, the full variable domain is DTGVSQNPRHKITKRGQNVTFRCDPISEHNRLYWYRQTLGQGPEFLTYFQNEAQLEKSRLLSDRFSAERPKGSFSTLEIQRTEQGDSAMYLCASSWSVRNTEAFFGQGTRLTVV.

With respect to this clone: Other nucleotide sequences from this sample produce the same CDR3. The genes are TRBV29-1 and TRBJ1-5; tentatively, D is TRBD1 (5 bases). The length of the CDR3 is 13 residues. CDR1 and CDR2 from the germline V gene are SQVTM and ANQGSEA. Trimming cost V 4 bases and J 3 bases, with 10 bases left between them. The CDR3 region is CSVALGVNQPQHF. In DNA form, the CDR3 reads TGCAGCGTTGCCCTAGGGGTCAATCAGCCCCAGCATTTT.

V and J are TRBV19 and TRBJ1-2; no firm D call. Germline loops: CDR1 LNHDA, CDR2 SQIVND (reference sequence). The CDR3 contains 13 residues. Trimming cost V 3 bases and J 2 bases, with 7 bases left between them. The CDR3 region is CASSMAGNYGYTF. CDR3 nucleotide sequence: TGTGCCAGTAGTATGGCCGGGAACTATGGCTACACCTTC.

The genes are TRBV6-2 or TRBV6-3 and TRBJ1-4; D gene unclear. The length of the CDR3 is 13 residues. V lost 0 bases and J lost 13, with 12 bases in between. CDR1 and CDR2 (germline): MNHEY, SVGEGT. As DNA, the CDR3 is TGTGCCAGCAGTTACTCTCGGGTTTTCGGACTGTTTTTT. Translation: CASSYSRVFGLFF.